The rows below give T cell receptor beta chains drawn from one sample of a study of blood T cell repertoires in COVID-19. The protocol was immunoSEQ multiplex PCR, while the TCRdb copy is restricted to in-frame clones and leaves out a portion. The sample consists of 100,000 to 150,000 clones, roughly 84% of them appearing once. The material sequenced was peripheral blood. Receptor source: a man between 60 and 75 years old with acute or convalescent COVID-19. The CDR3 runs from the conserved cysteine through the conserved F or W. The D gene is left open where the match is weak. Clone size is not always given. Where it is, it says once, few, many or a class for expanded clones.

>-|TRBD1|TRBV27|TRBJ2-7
TGTGCCAGCAGTTTGCTCGGGACAGGGGTTGACGAGCAGTACTTC
CASSLLGTGVDEQYF
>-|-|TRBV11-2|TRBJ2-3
TGTGCCAGCAGCTTAGTAGCGTCACCCAAGAGAGATACGCAGTATTTT
CASSLVASPKRDTQYF
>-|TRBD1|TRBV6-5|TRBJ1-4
TGTGCCAGCAGTCCTTCTTGGGACAGCGAAAAACTGTTTTTT
CASSPSWDSEKLFF
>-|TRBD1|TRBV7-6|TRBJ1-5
TGTGCCAGCAGCTTAAGTCTAAACAGGGGGGACAATCAGCCCCAGCATTTT
CASSLSLNRGDNQPQHF
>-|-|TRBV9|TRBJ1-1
TGTGCCAGCAGCGTTGACACCCGGAACACTGAAGCTTTCTTT
CASSVDTRNTEAFF
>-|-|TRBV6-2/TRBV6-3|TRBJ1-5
TGTGCCAGCAGCCAAGGGGTTGGGCCCCAGCATTTT
CASSQGVGPQHF
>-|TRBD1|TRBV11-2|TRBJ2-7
TGTGCCAGCAGTCCGATATGGCAGGGGGCCTACGAGCAGTACTTC
CASSPIWQGAYEQYF
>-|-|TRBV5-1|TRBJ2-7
TGCGCCAGCAGCTTTGGGGGGTCCCCCTCCTACGAGCAGTACTTC
CASSFGGSPSYEQYF
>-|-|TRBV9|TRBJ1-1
TGTGCCAGCAGCGTAGGCGATATGGGAGTTAGCACTGAAGCTTTCTTT
CASSVGDMGVSTEAFF
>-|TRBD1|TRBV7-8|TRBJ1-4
TGTGCCAGCAGCCTGGGCGGTGGGACAGCTAATGAAAAACTGTTTTTT
CASSLGGGTANEKLFF
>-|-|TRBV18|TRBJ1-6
TGTGCCAGCTCACCTTGGACGAGGGAGATGAGTAATTCACCCCTCCACTTT
CASSPWTREMSNSPLHF
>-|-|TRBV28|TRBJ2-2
TGTGCCAGCAGTTTAACCCCGGACACCGGGGAGCTGTTTTTT
CASSLTPDTGELFF
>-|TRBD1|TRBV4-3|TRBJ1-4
TGCGCCAGCAGCCAAGATGAGGGGACAGGGCAACTGTTTTTT
CASSQDEGTGQLFF
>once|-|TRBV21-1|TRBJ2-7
TGTGCCAGCAGCAGTTACCGGGACAGGGAGAAGGGCTCCTACGAGCAGTACTTC
CASSSYRDREKGSYEQYF
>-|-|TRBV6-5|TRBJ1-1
TGTGCCAGCAGTTACTCGACAGGAGACACTGAAGCTTTCTTT
CASSYSTGDTEAFF
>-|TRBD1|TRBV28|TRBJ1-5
TGTGCCAGCAGTTTACTACAGGGGGCGCAGAATCAGCCCCAGCATTTT
CASSLLQGAQNQPQHF
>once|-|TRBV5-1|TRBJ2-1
TGCGCCAGCAGCTTGGGCGGCCTCTCCTACAATGAGCAGTTCTTC
CASSLGGLSYNEQFF
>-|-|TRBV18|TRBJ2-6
TGTGCCAACTCACCACAGACAGTCTCTGGGGCCAACGTCCTGACTTTC
CANSPQTVSGANVLTF
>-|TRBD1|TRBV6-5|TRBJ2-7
TGTGCCAGCAGCCGGGACAGGGCTTACGAGCAGTACTTC
CASSRDRAYEQYF
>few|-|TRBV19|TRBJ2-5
TGTGCCAGTAGTATGGGCGGGGTCCAAGAGACCCAGTACTTC
CASSMGGVQETQYF
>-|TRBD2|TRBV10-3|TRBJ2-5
TGTGCCATCTCCCCCAGCGGGGTTGAAGAGACCCAGTACTTC
CAISPSGVEETQYF
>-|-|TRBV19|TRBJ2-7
TGTGCCAGTAGTAGCCAGGGCGCCAGCGAGCAGTACTTC
CASSSQGASEQYF
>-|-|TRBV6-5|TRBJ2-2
TGTGCCAGCAGACCTGACTGGGACACCGGGGAGCTGTTTTTT
CASRPDWDTGELFF
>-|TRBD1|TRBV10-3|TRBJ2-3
TGTGCCATCAGCCCCGGACAGGGTAGCACAGATACGCAGTATTTT
CAISPGQGSTDTQYF
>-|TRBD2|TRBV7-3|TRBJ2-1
TGTGCCAGCAGCTTACCCGGGAGGAACTACAATGAGCAGTTCTTC
CASSLPGRNYNEQFF
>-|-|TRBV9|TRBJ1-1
TGTGCCAGCAGTTGGGCAGAGAACACTGAAGCTTTCTTT
CASSWAENTEAFF
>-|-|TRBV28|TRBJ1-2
TGTGCCAGCAGAGATAGACAGTCCGATGGCTACACCTTC
CASRDRQSDGYTF
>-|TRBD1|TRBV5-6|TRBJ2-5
TGTGCCAGCAGGGTACAGGGGGTATCGGAGACCCAGTACTTC
CASRVQGVSETQYF
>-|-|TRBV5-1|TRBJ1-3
TGCGCCAGCAGCTTCGGGGGGGACGGAAACACCATATATTTT
CASSFGGDGNTIYF
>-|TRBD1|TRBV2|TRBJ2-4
TGTGCCAGCATGGGGACAGGGGGCAACATTCAGTACTTC
CASMGTGGNIQYF
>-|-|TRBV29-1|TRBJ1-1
TGCAGCGTTAAACGTAGGGCAGCGGACACTGAAGCTTTCTTT
CSVKRRAADTEAFF
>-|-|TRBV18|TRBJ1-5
TGTGCCAGCTCACCAACGCGGAGCAATCAGCCCCAGCATTTT
CASSPTRSNQPQHF
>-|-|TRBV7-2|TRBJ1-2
TGTGCCAGCAGCCGTGACAGAAACAACTATGGCTACACCTTC
CASSRDRNNYGYTF
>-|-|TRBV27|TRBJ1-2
TGTGCCAGCAGTTCTGACAGGACCAGGGGCTACACCTTC
CASSSDRTRGYTF
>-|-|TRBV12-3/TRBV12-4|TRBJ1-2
TGTGCCAGCAGTTCAGGGGCGAGGCATGGCTACACCTTC
CASSSGARHGYTF
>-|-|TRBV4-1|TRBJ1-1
TGCGCCAGCAGCCAACGGGAGGGGGGCACTGAAGCTTTCTTT
CASSQREGGTEAFF
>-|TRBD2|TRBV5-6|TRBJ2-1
TGTGCCAGCAGCTTTAGGCGCCGGGAGGACAATGAGCAGTTCTTC
CASSFRRREDNEQFF
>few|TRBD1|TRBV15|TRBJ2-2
TGTGCCACCGGGACAGGGGGCCTCGGGGAGCTGTTTTTT
CATGTGGLGELFF
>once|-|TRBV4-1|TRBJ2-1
TGCGCCAGCAGCCAAGTCTTGGCAGGGGTCTCCTTTGGCAATGAGCAGTTCTTC
CASSQVLAGVSFGNEQFF
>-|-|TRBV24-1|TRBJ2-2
TGTGCCACCTCGCCCACAGCCACCGGGGAGCTGTTTTTT
CATSPTATGELFF
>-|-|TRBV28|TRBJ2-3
TGTGCCAGCAGTTACAGTGAAAATACGCAGTATTTT
CASSYSENTQYF